The 31 T cell receptor beta chains presented below share a single source sample, sequenced in a study of T cells in Graves' hyperthyroidism and ophthalmopathy. Amplification of TCR beta CDR3 regions used RNA as the template. HTBI primers were used for first-round RT-PCR of the TCR CDR3. TCRdb passed the multiplex PCR reads through MiXCR, listing each CDR3 protein once. The sample includes more than 550,000 distinct CDR3 sequences, about 45% seen only once; the top ten take 6.5% to 9%. The sample taken for sequencing was peripheral blood or thyroid tissue (not recorded which). The origin of the receptors is an adult man with Graves' disease, either hyperthyroidism or ophthalmopathy (not recorded which).

This rearrangement joins TRBV6-2 or TRBV6-3 to TRBJ2-5, with 10 bases fitting TRBD2. After removal of 4 bases from V and 3 bases from J, the junction contained 8 bases not matched to a gene. This CDR3 contains 16 residues. Germline V gives CDR1 MNHEY, CDR2 SVGEGT. This chain's CDR3 is CASSSLGLAGEETQYF. CDR3 nucleotides: TGTGCCAGCAGTTCCCTCGGGCTAGCGGGAGAAGAGACCCAGTACTTC.

The chain employs TRBV6-5 and TRBJ2-5; 7 positions match TRBD1. This CDR3 is built from 14 residues. The V segment lost 4 bases and the J segment 3 bases; nucleotides outside the gene matches: 5. Germline loops: CDR1 MNHEY, CDR2 SVGAGI. CDR3 DNA sequence: TGTGCCAGCAGTTCCCGACAGGGAGAAGAGACCCAGTACTTC. Its translation is CASSSRQGEETQYF.

The rearrangement joins TRBV15 to TRBJ1-5; D not resolved. The CDR3 is made up of 13 amino acids. Germline CDR1 LNHNV, CDR2 YYDKDF (reference sequence). Trimming took off 1 base at V and 4 bases at J, with 5 bases between the two ends. This chain's CDR3 is CATSRGRNQPQHF. DNA of the CDR3: TGTGCCACCAGCAGAGGGAGGAATCAGCCCCAGCATTTT.

The rearrangement joins TRBV7-8 to TRBJ2-7; D may be TRBD2 (6 bases). There are 13 residues in the CDR3. Trimming removed 5 bases at V and 0 bases at J, with 8 bases between. Looked up from germline, CDR1 is SGHVS and CDR2 is FQNEAQ. CDR3: CASSHGSSYEQYF. The DNA for the CDR3 is TGTGCCAGCAGCCACGGGAGCTCCTACGAGCAGTACTTC.

J is TRBJ1-4 and V is TRBV7-2, with a weak D call TRBD1 (6 bases). The CDR3 is 15 amino acids. The V gene lost 7 bases and the J gene lost 8 bases, with 20 bases spanning the gap. In germline, CDR1 is SGHTA, CDR2 FQGNSA. The DNA of the CDR3 is TGTGCCAGCACCGTAGACTGGGGGCTAGAAGAAAAACTGTTTTTT. Translation: CASTVDWGLEEKLFF. Full variable domain (missing parts from reference TRBV7-2 and TRBJ1-4): GAGVSQSPSNKVTEKGKDVELRCDPISGHTALYWYRQSLGQGLEFLIYFQGNSAPDKSGLPSDRFSAERTGGSVSTLTIQRTQQEDSAVYLCASTVDWGLEEKLFFGSGTQLSVL.

At least ten counts were recorded for this clonotype. The gene calls are TRBV6-5 and TRBJ1-5, with D perhaps matching TRBD1 (6 bases). The ends were cut back, 6 bases at V and 3 bases at J, with 21 bases in the middle. CDR1 and CDR2 (germline): MNHEY, SVGAGI. This CDR3 is 17 amino acids long. The CDR3 coding sequence is TGTGCCAGCAGCCCCACCGTTATACAGGGCAACAATCAGCCCCAGCATTTT. This gives the protein CASSPTVIQGNNQPQHF.

The chain combines TRBV15 with TRBJ1-5, with D tentatively TRBD1 (5 bases). Germline V CDR1 and CDR2: LNHNV, YYDKDF (reference sequence). The CDR3 contains 15 residues. V lost 7 bases, J lost 4 bases, and 17 bases lay in between. The DNA of the CDR3 is TGTGCCACCACCTGGGGCAGGGTACGAAATCAGCCCCAGCATTTT. Its translation is CATTWGRVRNQPQHF. The full variable domain, its missing parts supplied by reference TRBV15 and TRBJ1-5, is DAMVIQNPRYQVTQFGKPVTLSCSQTLNHNVMYWYQQKSSQAPKLLFHYYDKDFNNEADTPDNFQSRRPNTSFCFLDIRSPGLGDTAMYLCATTWGRVRNQPQHFGDGTRLSIL.

This clonotype was seen a handful of times. The chain carries TRBV7-2 and TRBJ2-5, with D unresolved. V lost 1 base to trimming and J lost 5 bases, with 11 bases between them. The CDR3 length is 14 residues. The germline V gene has CDR1 SGHTA and CDR2 FQGNSA. This CDR3 reads CASSLEEIRETQYF. The CDR3, as DNA: TGTGCCAGCAGCTTAGAAGAGATCCGGGAGACCCAGTACTTC.

The J gene is TRBJ1-5, the V gene TRBV10-2; no reliable D call. Germline CDR1 WSHSY, CDR2 SAAADI. Trimming removed 2 bases from V and 5 bases from J, with 10 bases in between. CDR3 length equals 14 residues. The CDR3 nucleotides read TGCGCCAGCAGTGAGAACGGAGGGTATCAGCCCCAGCATTTT. Its translation is CASSENGGYQPQHF.

This rearrangement joins TRBV10-2 to TRBJ1-4; D remains unclear. This CDR3 has 12 amino acids. The V and J ends lost 7 bases and 4 bases respectively, with 7 bases between them. Germline V lookup: CDR1 WSHSY, CDR2 SAAADI. The CDR3 DNA reads TGCGCCAGCAAGGATTTTAATGAAAAACTGTTTTTT. Its protein product is CASKDFNEKLFF.

This clonotype was counted at least ten times. This chain joins TRBV7-9 and TRBJ2-7; 8 bases match TRBD1. Trimming at V came to 5 bases and at J to 5 bases, leaving 8 bases not matched to a gene. This CDR3 is 14 amino acids long. Germline V gene lookup returns CDR1 SEHNR and CDR2 FQNEAQ (reference sequence). The CDR3 spells CASSRTGNSDEQYF. The CDR3 nucleotides read TGTGCCAGCAGCCGGACAGGGAATAGTGACGAGCAGTACTTC. Supplemented by reference TRBV7-9 and TRBJ2-7, the full variable domain reads DTGVSQNPRHKITKRGQNVTFRCDPISEHNRLYWYRQTLGQGPEFLTYFQNEAQLEKSRLLSDRFSAERPKGSFSTLEIQRTEQGDSAMYLCASSRTGNSDEQYFGPGTRLTVT.

The chain employs TRBV12-3 or TRBV12-4 and TRBJ2-7; D uncertain. The CDR3 spans 12 residues. Trimming took 5 bases from V and 7 from J, leaving 12 bases between them. Here the CDR3 DNA reads TGTGCCAGCAGTCCCGGTCCGAGGGAGCAGTACTTC. Translated, it gives CASSPGPREQYF.

Comment on this clonotype: This may be a read error, as it is one base from a much larger clone. V is TRBV9 and J is TRBJ2-5; D may be TRBD1 or TRBD2 (5 bases each). This CDR3 is 15 amino acids long. Germline V gene data show CDR1 as SGDLS and CDR2 as YYNGEE. CDR3: CARSVVGDGRETQYF. CDR3 nucleotides: TGTGCCCGCAGCGTAGTGGGGGACGGTCGAGAGACCCAGTACTTC.

In this sample, this clonotype turned up once. This rearrangement joins TRBV30 to TRBJ2-5; D might be TRBD1 (5 bases). Germline assignment: CDR1 GTSNPN and CDR2 SVGIG (reference sequence). The CDR3 consists of 13 residues. V gave up 2 bases and J gave up 1 base, with 8 bases separating them. This CDR3 is CAWSKGIQETQYF. The CDR3, as DNA: TGTGCCTGGAGTAAGGGGATCCAAGAGACCCAGTACTTC.

This clonotype was observed many times. A much larger clonotype is one base distant, so this may be a read error. V and J are TRBV25-1 and TRBJ1-6; 10 bases map to TRBD1. The germline V gene has CDR1 MGHDK and CDR2 SYGVNS. The CDR3 runs 14 residues. V shed 4 bases, J shed 6 bases, and the junction held 0 bases outside the gene matches. CDR3 sequence reads: CASSGTGGNSPLHF. The DNA for the CDR3 is TGTGCCAGCAGTGGGACAGGGGGTAATTCACCCCTCCACTTT.

The chain combines TRBV7-9 with TRBJ2-7, with TRBD2 matching over 7 bases. The trim removed 6 bases at V and 4 bases at J, leaving 6 bases unmatched. The CDR3 spans 13 residues. Germline CDR1 SEHNR, CDR2 FQNEAQ (reference sequence). The CDR3 coding sequence is TGTGCCAGCAGTTTGCGGGAGCGATACGAGCAGTACTTC. This translates into CASSLRERYEQYF.

In the case of this clonotype: A read error may produce the germline difference seen at one junction end. This chain connects TRBV5-4 to TRBJ1-4; a weak D match, TRBD1 (5 bases). Germline values: CDR1 SGHNT, CDR2 YYREEE (reference sequence). The CDR3 is made up of 17 amino acids. Here the CDR3 DNA reads TGCGCCAGCAGCCAAGAGTGGGGCCAGAACGTTAATGAAAAACTGTTTTTT. Protein sequence: CASSQEWGQNVNEKLFF.

At least ten counts were recorded for this clonotype. This chain connects TRBV29-1 to TRBJ1-2; D gene uncertain. Per germline, CDR1 SQVTM and CDR2 ANQGSEA. The CDR3 runs to 12 residues. V was pared by 4 bases and J by 5 bases, with 11 bases between. In DNA, the CDR3 is TGCAGCGTTGCGGACCTTGGATATGGCTACACCTTC. As protein: CSVADLGYGYTF.

This clonotype came up many times. The genes are TRBV24-1 and TRBJ1-1; D might be TRBD1 (6 bases). CDR3 size: 15 residues. Germline CDR1 reads KGHDR; CDR2 reads SFDVKD. Trimming stripped 5 bases from V and 9 bases from J, with 21 bases between. CDR3 region: CATSGTTGNAPQAFF. DNA for the CDR3: TGTGCCACCAGTGGCACGACAGGTAATGCCCCTCAAGCTTTCTTT.

V is TRBV10-3 and J is TRBJ1-6; the match to TRBD1 covers 8 bases. The germline gives CDR1 ENHRY, CDR2 SYGVKD. The V gene end was trimmed by 6 bases and the J gene end by 7 bases; junction bases not matched to a gene: 8. The CDR3 runs to 15 residues. In DNA, the CDR3 is TGTGCCATCAGCCTCGGACAGGGTGGGAATTCACCCCTCCACTTT. The encoded protein is CAISLGQGGNSPLHF.

Concerning this clonotype itself: One end of the junction fails to match germline, which may point to a read error. The chain uses TRBV7-9 and TRBJ2-7, with 8 bases matching TRBD1. This CDR3 is built from 16 residues. Germline CDR1 and CDR2: SEHNR and FQNEAQ (reference sequence). In nucleotides, the CDR3 is TGCGCCAGCAGCCAAGTTCCGGGACAGGTCGCATACGAGCAGTACTTC. Its protein product is CASSQVPGQVAYEQYF. Full variable domain (outside the CDR3, taken from reference TRBV7-9 and TRBJ2-7): DTGVSQNPRHKITKRGQNVTFRCDPISEHNRLYWYRQTLGQGPEFLTYFQNEAQLEKSRLLSDRFSAERPKGSFSTLEIQRTEQGDSAMYLCASSQVPGQVAYEQYFGPGTRLTVT.

V is TRBV7-9 and J is TRBJ1-1, with 9 bases identical to TRBD1. The CDR3 spans 15 residues. Germline lookup yields CDR1 SEHNR and CDR2 FQNEAQ (reference sequence). Germline trimming cut 6 bases from V and 6 bases from J; bases unmatched to any gene: 11. The CDR3 DNA reads as TGTGCCAGCAGGATCAACCGGGACAGGGTGGCTGAAGCTTTCTTT. Protein sequence: CASRINRDRVAEAFF.

The table lists this clonotype with a count of one. A much larger clone differs by one base, so this may be a read error. V usage is TRBV11-1 and J usage is TRBJ2-5; no reliable D call. Trimming stripped 6 bases from V and 8 bases from J, with 10 bases between. Germline CDR1 is SGHAT and CDR2 is FQDESV (reference sequence). There are 11 residues in the CDR3. CDR3: CASRSEYTQYF. The DNA of the CDR3 is TGTGCCAGCAGATCAGAGTACACCCAGTACTTC.

V and J are TRBV7-9 and TRBJ1-1; unclear D gene. Germline CDR1 and CDR2: SEHNR and FQNEAQ (reference sequence). The CDR3 extends over 14 amino acids. Deletions cut 5 bases from V and 4 bases from J, with 14 bases between. CDR3 nucleotides: TGTGCCAGCAGCCAAGGCAGAGTCAGCACTGAAGCTTTCTTT. This sequence encodes CASSQGRVSTEAFF.

This clonotype occurred many times. This chain links TRBV15 with TRBJ2-5; D not certain. V dropped 3 bases and J dropped 4 bases, with 9 bases sitting between them. Per germline, CDR1 LNHNV and CDR2 YYDKDF (reference sequence). The CDR3 has 13 amino acids. The CDR3 region is CATSSRLAETQYF. The CDR3 DNA reads TGTGCCACCAGCAGTCGTTTGGCAGAGACCCAGTACTTC.

The table lists this clonotype with many counts. V and J are TRBV10-3 and TRBJ1-1; D remains ambiguous. V lost 2 bases, J lost 1 base, and 11 bases lay in between. The CDR3 extends over 15 amino acids. Germline assignment: CDR1 ENHRY and CDR2 SYGVKD. CDR3 DNA: TGTGCCATCAGTGAGAAGAGTACAGCGAACACTGAAGCTTTCTTT. It encodes CAISEKSTANTEAFF.

The chain employs TRBV29-1 and TRBJ1-3; TRBD1 matches at 9 bases. This CDR3 region has 12 residues. Germline CDR1 SQVTM, CDR2 ANQGSEA. CDR3 nucleotide sequence: TGCAGGGACAGGGGAGTTGGAAACACCATATATTTT. Translated, it gives CRDRGVGNTIYF.

The rearrangement uses TRBV2 and TRBJ1-1, with D possibly TRBD1 on 6 matching bases. The V gene lost 4 bases and the J gene lost 6 bases, with 12 bases spanning the gap. CDR3 length: 13 amino acids. The germline V gene encodes CDR1 SNHLY and CDR2 FYNNEI. The CDR3 DNA reads as TGTGCCAGCAGTGTCCAGGGGAGCTCTGAAGCTTTCTTT. Translating gives CASSVQGSSEAFF.

This clonotype occurred a few times. V usage is TRBV7-9 and J usage is TRBJ1-4; 8 nucleotides line up with TRBD1. Germline lookup yields CDR1 SEHNR and CDR2 FQNEAQ (reference sequence). V was pared by 3 bases and J by 0 bases, with 3 bases of the junction left unmatched. The CDR3 has 16 residues. CDR3 protein: CASSFVDRATNEKLFF. Here the CDR3 DNA reads TGTGCCAGCAGCTTTGTGGACAGGGCAACTAATGAAAAACTGTTTTTT.

Concerning this clonotype: At one of its ends the junction is not consistent with the germline gene, which may arise from a read error. The chain links TRBV20-1 to TRBJ2-5; D might be TRBD1 (6 bases). In germline, CDR1 is DFQATT, CDR2 SNEGSKA (reference sequence). The CDR3 is 12 amino acids. Written as DNA, the CDR3 is TGCAGTGCTCTCTACAGGGATAAGGCCCCGGGCTTC. It encodes CSALYRDKAPGF.

This clonotype was observed once. The chain links TRBV25-1 to TRBJ1-6; 7 positions match TRBD1. The CDR3 consists of 14 residues. V shed 4 bases and J 10 bases; nucleotides not matched to a gene: 7. Germline loops: CDR1 MGHDK, CDR2 SYGVNS. The CDR3 DNA reads as TGTGCCAGCAGTGGACAGGGTACTCGGTCACCCCTCCACTTT. Encoded protein: CASSGQGTRSPLHF.